The 15 T cell receptor beta chains below come from one sample, sequenced in a study of CD8 T cells in ankylosing spondylitis. From the 5' RACE reads, TCRdb called clonotypes with MiXCR, one entry per CDR3 protein. The repertoire consists of 150,000 to 200,000 distinct CDR3 sequences, with 11% occurring once and the leading ten covering 25% to 30%. Material: blood, either unsorted or a sorted T cell fraction (not recorded which). The receptor set was obtained from a male donor with ankylosing spondylitis or in good health (not recorded which).

This clonotype has just a few counts. V gene TRBV5-6 combines with J gene TRBJ2-2; 8 bases agree with TRBD2. With 6 bases clipped from V and 5 bases from J, the junction kept 9 bases outside the gene matches. Per the germline V gene, CDR1 is SGHDT and CDR2 is YYEEEE. This CDR3 is 15 amino acids long. The CDR3 DNA is TGTGCCAGCATCCCGGGGGGGGCTCAGACCGGGGAGCTGTTTTTT. This sequence encodes CASIPGGAQTGELFF.

In its sample, this clonotype was seen many times. V gene TRBV20-1 combines with J gene TRBJ2-3, with D maybe TRBD1 (6 bases). This CDR3 spans 15 amino acids. Germline V gene data show CDR1 as DFQATT and CDR2 as SNEGSKA (reference sequence). Trimming removed 0 bases from V and 7 bases from J, with 17 bases in between. The DNA for the CDR3 is TGCAGTGCTAGAGATCAATTCCGGGACATTAATACGCAGTATTTT. This translates into CSARDQFRDINTQYF.

Ten or more counts support this clonotype. The J gene is TRBJ2-1, the V gene TRBV6-2 or TRBV6-3; 7 bases map to TRBD2. Germline values: CDR1 MNHEY, CDR2 SVGEGT. The ends lost 0 bases at V and 7 bases at J; junction bases unmatched: 12. The CDR3 is 17 amino acids. The CDR3 nucleotides read TGTGCCAGCAGTTACTCCACTAGCGTCCCTGGCCTAAATGAGCAGTTCTTC. Protein product: CASSYSTSVPGLNEQFF.

Many counts were recorded for this clonotype. In DNA form, the CDR3 reads TGCAGCGTTTCAGACAGGGCAGGCCAGCCCCAGCATTTT. This translates into CSVSDRAGQPQHF. The chain has TRBV29-1 and TRBJ1-5; 7 positions match TRBD1. V lost 5 bases to trimming and J lost 7 bases; unmatched junction nucleotides: 8. Germline loops: CDR1 SQVTM, CDR2 ANQGSEA. The CDR3 consists of 13 residues.

The chain joins TRBV20-1 to TRBJ2-1; 8 positions agree with TRBD1. The CDR3 length is 15 residues. V shed 5 bases and J 5 bases; nucleotides not matched to a gene: 11. Per germline, CDR1 DFQATT and CDR2 SNEGSKA (reference sequence). The CDR3 coding sequence is TGCAGTGCTCCTCTACCCAGGGGGCCCAACAATGAGCAGTTCTTC. Residues: CSAPLPRGPNNEQFF.

The CDR3 loop reads CASSVGIGQPQHF. CDR3 DNA: TGTGCCAGCAGTGTAGGGATTGGTCAGCCCCAGCATTTT. The V and J genes are TRBV6-1 and TRBJ1-5, with D unresolved. This CDR3 has 13 residues. From germline, CDR1 is MNHNS and CDR2 SASEGT. V lost 4 bases, J lost 6 bases, and 10 bases lay in between.

This clonotype showed up many times. This chain links TRBV10-3 with TRBJ2-3, with TRBD1 matching 7 bases. The length of the CDR3 is 15 residues. Germline V gives CDR1 ENHRY, CDR2 SYGVKD. The junction had 4 bases not matched to a gene; V was cut back by 2 bases and J by 2 bases. CDR3 loop: CAISEGDSNTDTQYF. The DNA for the CDR3 is TGTGCCATCAGTGAGGGGGACAGTAACACAGATACGCAGTATTTT.

The chain recombines TRBV12-3 or TRBV12-4 with TRBJ1-1; TRBD1 might be the D (5 bases). The CDR3 is 13 amino acids. Trimming took off 3 bases at V and 4 bases at J, with 9 bases between the two ends. The CDR3 nucleotides are TGTGCCAGCAGTTTTCAGGGATTCACTGAAGCTTTCTTT. This gives the protein CASSFQGFTEAFF.

This clonotype was counted ten times or more. The chain employs TRBV6-2 or TRBV6-3 and TRBJ2-1; no reliable D call. The germline CDR1 and CDR2 sequences are MNHEY and SVGEGT. This CDR3 is 14 amino acids long. Deletions cut 2 bases from V and 0 bases from J, with 5 bases between. The CDR3 nucleotides are TGTGCCAGCAGTTACCCAAGCTCCTACAATGAGCAGTTCTTC. Amino acid sequence: CASSYPSSYNEQFF.

This clonotype was detected ten times or more. The J gene is TRBJ2-7, the V gene TRBV16; 10 nucleotides line up with TRBD2. The CDR3 length is 16 residues. The V gene end was trimmed by 2 bases and the J gene end by 3 bases; junction bases not matched to a gene: 7. The germline CDR1 and CDR2 sequences are KGHSY and FQNENV. The CDR3, as DNA: TGTGCCAGCAGCCAAACGCTAGCGGGAGAGTTCTACGAGCAGTACTTC. Translating it yields CASSQTLAGEFYEQYF. Supplemented by reference TRBV16 and TRBJ2-7, the full variable domain reads GEEVAQTPKHLVRGEGQKAKLYCAPIKGHSYVFWYQQVLKNEFKFLISFQNENVFDETGMPKERFSAKCLPNSPCSLEIQATKLEDSAVYFCASSQTLAGEFYEQYFGPGTRLTVT.

This clonotype was seen at least ten times. V usage is TRBV27 and J usage is TRBJ2-7, with D possibly TRBD2 on 6 matching bases. V was shortened by 8 bases and J by 2 bases, with 16 bases between the two germline ends. The germline V gene has CDR1 MNHEY and CDR2 SMNVEV (reference sequence). The CDR3 loop spans 14 amino acids. The CDR3 sequence is CASPQDRGTYEQYF. The DNA of the CDR3 is TGTGCCAGCCCACAAGATCGGGGGACCTACGAGCAGTACTTC.

This clonotype came up many times. The genes are TRBV24-1 and TRBJ2-7; the D is unclear. Germline V CDR1 and CDR2: KGHDR, SFDVKD. V was trimmed by 9 bases and J by 9 bases, leaving 14 bases between them. CDR3 length: 11 residues. The CDR3 sequence: CATWVALGQYF. The CDR3 coding sequence is TGTGCCACCTGGGTGGCTCTTGGGCAGTACTTC.

CDR3 nucleotides: TGTGCCAGCAGTCCGAAGGGACAGGGCGGTATCGGTTATGGCTACACCTTC. This sequence encodes CASSPKGQGGIGYGYTF. This chain joins TRBV12-3 or TRBV12-4 and TRBJ1-2; 9 bases map to TRBD1. The V gene end was trimmed by 5 bases and the J gene end by 5 bases; junction bases not matched to a gene: 15. The CDR3 contains 17 residues.

This clonotype was counted many times. The chain uses TRBV29-1 and TRBJ2-5; D is unclear. Germline V gene sequence: CDR1 SQVTM, CDR2 ANQGSEA. Between the trimmed V and J ends, which lost 3 bases and 1 base, there was a span of 12 bases. CDR3 length: 14 amino acids. CDR3 sequence reads: CSVDSKAGQETQYF. CDR3 sequence (DNA): TGCAGCGTTGACTCCAAGGCCGGCCAAGAGACCCAGTACTTC.

At least ten counts were recorded for this clonotype. The chain carries TRBV5-1 and TRBJ2-7; a possible D gene is TRBD2 (6 bases). Deletions cut 0 bases from V and 0 bases from J, with 19 bases between. Germline V gene sequence: CDR1 SGHRS, CDR2 YFSETQ. This CDR3 has 18 amino acids. The CDR3 here is CASSLETATRVFSYEQYF. The CDR3 DNA reads as TGCGCCAGCAGCTTGGAGACAGCGACTAGGGTGTTCTCCTACGAGCAGTACTTC.